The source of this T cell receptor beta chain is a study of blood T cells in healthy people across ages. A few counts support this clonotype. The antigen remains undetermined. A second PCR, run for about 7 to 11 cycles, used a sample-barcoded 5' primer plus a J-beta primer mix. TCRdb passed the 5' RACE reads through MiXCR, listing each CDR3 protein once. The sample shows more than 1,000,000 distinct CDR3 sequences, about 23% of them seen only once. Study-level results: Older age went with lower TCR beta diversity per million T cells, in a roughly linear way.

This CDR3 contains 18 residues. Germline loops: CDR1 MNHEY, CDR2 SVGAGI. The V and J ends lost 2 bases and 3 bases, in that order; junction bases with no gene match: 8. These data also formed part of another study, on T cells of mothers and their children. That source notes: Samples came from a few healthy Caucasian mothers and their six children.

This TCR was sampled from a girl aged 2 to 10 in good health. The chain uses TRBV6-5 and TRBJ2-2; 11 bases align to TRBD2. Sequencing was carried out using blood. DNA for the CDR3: TGTGCCAGCAGTTACGTGGGTCCTAGCGGGGGGTACACCGGGGAGCTGTTTTTT. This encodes CASSYVGPSGGYTGELFF.